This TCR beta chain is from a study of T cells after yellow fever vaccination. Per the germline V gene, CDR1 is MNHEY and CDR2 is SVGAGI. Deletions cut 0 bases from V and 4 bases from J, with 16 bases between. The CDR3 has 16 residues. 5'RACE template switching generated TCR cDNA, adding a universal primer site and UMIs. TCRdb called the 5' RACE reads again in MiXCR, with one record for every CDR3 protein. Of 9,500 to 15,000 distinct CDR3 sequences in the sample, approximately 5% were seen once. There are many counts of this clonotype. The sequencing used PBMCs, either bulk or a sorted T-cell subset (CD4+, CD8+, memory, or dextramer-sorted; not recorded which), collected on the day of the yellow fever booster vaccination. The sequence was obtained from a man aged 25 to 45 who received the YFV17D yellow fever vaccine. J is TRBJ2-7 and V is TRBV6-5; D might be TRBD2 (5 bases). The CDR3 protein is CASSYSTYNRGYEQYF. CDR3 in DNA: TGTGCCAGCAGTTACTCGACGTATAATCGGGGATACGAGCAGTACTTC.